Following are 21 T cell receptor beta chains from one sample sequenced in a study of blood T cell repertoires in COVID-19. Generated by immunoSEQ multiplex PCR, the TCRdb table keeps only in-frame clones and is missing some. The table lists about 400,000 clones, over 75% of them singletons. What was sequenced was PBMCs or T cells enriched from blood (not recorded which). These receptors were obtained from a young woman with acute COVID-19.

The chain has TRBV19 and TRBJ2-2; TRBD2 matches at 8 bases. The CDR3 has 15 residues. Germline-derived CDR1 and CDR2 are LNHDA and SQIVND (reference sequence). Trimming removed 8 bases from V and 7 bases from J; junction bases left unmatched: 12. CDR3 sequence: CASGPRRGDIGELFF. In nucleotides, the CDR3 is TGTGCCAGTGGGCCACGGCGGGGGGATATCGGGGAGCTGTTTTTT.

The chain combines TRBV5-5 with TRBJ2-4, with 8 bases aligning to TRBD1. The germline V gene encodes CDR1 SGHKS and CDR2 YYEKEE (reference sequence). After removal of 4 bases from V and 3 bases from J, the junction contained 12 bases not matched to a gene. The CDR3 is 17 residues long. CDR3 coding DNA: TGTGCCAGCAGCGGGTATCCAGGGGGCGCGGGCAAAAACATTCAGTACTTC. Protein: CASSGYPGGAGKNIQYF.

The V gene is TRBV9, the J gene TRBJ2-2; no clear D gene. V shed 2 bases and J shed 2 bases, with 7 bases lying between them. The germline V gene has CDR1 SGDLS and CDR2 YYNGEE. The CDR3 consists of 14 residues. DNA for the CDR3: TGTGCCAGCAGCGTGTTGACAAACACCGGGGAGCTGTTTTTT. Protein: CASSVLTNTGELFF.

Regarding this clone: Other DNA sequences in this sample translate to the same CDR3. The chain employs TRBV27 and TRBJ1-1; D is undetermined. V was clipped by 3 bases and J by 0 bases, with 8 bases between them. This CDR3 has 14 amino acids. The germline CDR1 and CDR2 sequences are MNHEY and SMNVEV (reference sequence). CDR3 loop: CASSLRGMNTEAFF. CDR3 nucleotides: TGTGCCAGCAGTTTGCGGGGTATGAACACTGAAGCTTTCTTT.

The chain employs TRBV7-6 and TRBJ2-2; D is undetermined. The CDR3 is made up of 15 amino acids. The V gene's germline CDR1 is SGHVS and CDR2 FNYEAQ. V was trimmed by 1 base and J by 3 bases, leaving 9 bases between them. The CDR3 spells CASSLEQAHTGELFF. The CDR3 DNA reads TGTGCCAGCAGCTTAGAGCAGGCTCACACCGGGGAGCTGTTTTTT.

The V and J genes are TRBV18 and TRBJ2-3; 8 bases align to TRBD2. The CDR3 has 15 residues. Germline lookup yields CDR1 KGHSH and CDR2 LQKENI. The V and J ends lost 6 bases and 2 bases, in that order; junction bases with no gene match: 7. CDR3 protein: CASSYRRGDTDTQYF. CDR3 sequence (DNA): TGTGCCAGCTCCTACCGGCGGGGGGACACAGATACGCAGTATTTT.

About this clone itself: This same CDR3 is encoded by further DNA sequences in the sample. The J gene is TRBJ2-3, the V gene TRBV3-1 (or the pseudogene TRBV3-2), with 10 bases identical to TRBD2. The junction had 2 bases not matched to a gene; V was cut back by 4 bases and J by 1 base. The germline V gene encodes CDR1 LGHDT and CDR2 YNNKEL (reference sequence). This CDR3 region has 15 residues. CDR3 sequence reads: CASSLLAGGTDTQYF. CDR3 coding DNA: TGTGCCAGCAGCCTTCTAGCGGGGGGCACAGATACGCAGTATTTT.

The chain combines TRBV4-1 with TRBJ1-1; D possibly corresponds to TRBD1 (6 bases). The CDR3 has 14 amino acids. From germline, CDR1 is MGHRA and CDR2 YSYEKL. V shed 1 base and J shed 4 bases, with 10 bases lying between them. The DNA of the CDR3 is TGCGCCAGCAGCCAAGTACAGGGTATCACTGAAGCTTTCTTT. Translated: CASSQVQGITEAFF.

This rearrangement joins TRBV5-1 to TRBJ1-4; 8 positions match TRBD1. The CDR3 extends over 14 amino acids. Unmatched junction bases numbered 4, after V lost 2 bases and J lost 7 bases. Germline CDR1 reads SGHRS; CDR2 reads YFSETQ. The CDR3 bases are TGCGCCAGCAGCTTCCAGGGGGCGAGTGAAAAACTGTTTTTT. It translates to CASSFQGASEKLFF.

The rearrangement links TRBV24-1 to TRBJ1-2; D gene unclear. There are 15 residues in the CDR3. CDR1 is KGHDR and CDR2 is SFDVKD in the germline V gene. Trimming removed 3 bases at V and 6 bases at J, with 16 bases between. The DNA for the CDR3 is TGTGCCACCAGTGATCCGCTAGACCGGGATCATGGCTACACCTTC. Translating gives CATSDPLDRDHGYTF.

This chain uses TRBV6-1 with TRBJ1-1; D might be TRBD1 (5 bases). V was shortened by 10 bases and J by 6 bases, with 12 bases between the two germline ends. Germline V gene data show CDR1 as MNHNS and CDR2 as SASEGT. The CDR3 is made up of 11 amino acids. The CDR3 sequence: CATLLGAEAFF. Written as DNA, the CDR3 is TGTGCCACCTTATTAGGGGCTGAAGCTTTCTTT.

This clone was detected only a few times. V and J are TRBV28 and TRBJ1-4; D not resolved. CDR1 is MDHEN and CDR2 is SYDVKM in the germline V gene. The length of the CDR3 is 12 residues. Between the trimmed V and J ends, which lost 4 bases and 8 bases, there was a span of 8 bases. CDR3 sequence: CASSSMREKLFF. The CDR3 nucleotides are TGTGCCAGCAGTTCCATGAGGGAAAAACTGTTTTTT.

DNA of the CDR3: TGTGCCATCAGTCCGCGGACAGGGATTTCCTACGAGCAGTACTTC. It yields the protein CAISPRTGISYEQYF. The V and J genes are TRBV10-3 and TRBJ2-7, with 8 bases fitting TRBD1. CDR1 and CDR2 (germline): ENHRY, SYGVKD. The CDR3 extends over 15 amino acids. Trimming took 5 bases from V and 1 from J; bases not matched to a gene: 7.

The CDR3 loop is CASSPRGYEQYF. The DNA of the CDR3 is TGTGCCAGCAGCCCCCGCGGCTACGAGCAGTACTTC. The chain carries TRBV9 and TRBJ2-7; no clear D gene. This CDR3 is built from 12 residues. Trimming pared 4 bases from V and 3 bases from J, leaving 8 bases between. CDR1 and CDR2 (germline): SGDLS, YYNGEE.

The chain has TRBV4-2 and TRBJ2-5; D possibly corresponds to TRBD2 (5 bases). The germline CDR1 and CDR2 sequences are LGHNA and YNFKEQ. The length of the CDR3 is 14 residues. Trimming pared 1 base from V and 5 bases from J, leaving 11 bases between. CDR3 coding DNA: TGTGCCAGCAGCCAAGTGGCGGGTTGGGAGACCCAGTACTTC. Its translation: CASSQVAGWETQYF.

The chain uses TRBV7-9 and TRBJ1-5, with D unresolved. V gave up 5 bases and J gave up 7 bases, with 9 bases separating them. There are 12 residues in the CDR3. Germline V gene sequence: CDR1 SEHNR, CDR2 FQNEAQ (reference sequence). CDR3 in DNA: TGTGCCAGCAGCCCATCGGGGCAGCCCCAGCATTTT. Translating it yields CASSPSGQPQHF.

The chain links TRBV5-6 to TRBJ2-7; D possibly corresponds to TRBD1 (6 bases). Trimming shortened V by 5 bases and J by 5 bases, and 14 bases separated the two germline ends. Germline V CDR1 and CDR2: SGHDT, YYEEEE. The CDR3 has 13 amino acids. The CDR3, as DNA: TGTGCCAGCAGTCTACAGGGAGTCAACGAGCAGTACTTC. Amino acids: CASSLQGVNEQYF.

The chain carries TRBV6-6 and TRBJ2-7; D possibly uses TRBD1 or TRBD2 (5 bases each). Germline CDR1 MNHNY, CDR2 SVGAGI (reference sequence). Trimming took 5 bases from V and 3 from J, leaving 26 bases between them. The CDR3 sequence is 18 residues long. DNA of the CDR3: TGTGCCAGCAGTCGCGGGCGGTCAGGGCAGAAAATCGGCTACGAGCAGTACTTC. It is translated as CASSRGRSGQKIGYEQYF.

The chain links TRBV5-4 to TRBJ2-5; TRBD2 aligns across 8 bases. Germline CDR1 is SGHNT and CDR2 is YYREEE (reference sequence). Trimming cost V 4 bases and J 7 bases; bases outside gene matches: 15. The CDR3 length is 16 residues. Here the CDR3 reads CASSPGGGGSYGTQYF. The CDR3 bases are TGTGCCAGCAGCCCGGGTGGCGGGGGGTCTTACGGGACCCAGTACTTC.

The chain carries TRBV4-1 and TRBJ2-3; 10 bases match TRBD2. V shed 0 bases and J 5 bases; nucleotides not matched to a gene: 5. Germline V gene data show CDR1 as MGHRA and CDR2 as YSYEKL. This CDR3 contains 16 residues. The CDR3 sequence is CASSQEQRGGRDTQYF. CDR3 bases: TGCGCCAGCAGCCAAGAACAGCGGGGGGGCAGAGATACGCAGTATTTT.

The CDR3 is CASESPGARTEAFF. In DNA, the CDR3 is TGTGCCAGCGAGTCCCCAGGGGCCAGGACTGAAGCTTTCTTT. The rearrangement links TRBV13 to TRBJ1-1, with D possibly matching TRBD1 (6 bases). Deletions cut 8 bases from V and 5 bases from J, with 18 bases between. The CDR3 has 14 amino acids. CDR1 is PRHDT and CDR2 is FYEKMQ in the germline V gene (reference sequence).